This entry lists 23 T cell receptor beta chains sequenced from one sample in a study of blood T cell repertoires in COVID-19. Sequencing was performed with immunoSEQ multiplex PCR; in TCRdb, only in-frame clones are kept and a portion is missing. The sample has 190,000 or so clones; roughly four fifths are singletons. The sample was PBMCs or T cells enriched from blood (not recorded which). These receptor sequences come from a man aged 40-55 years who had recovered from COVID-19.

This clone was seen a few times. The chain recombines TRBV6-5 with TRBJ2-2, with 8 bases lining up with TRBD2. The CDR3 covers 15 residues. V shed 2 bases, J shed 4 bases, and the junction held 3 bases outside the gene matches. Germline lookup yields CDR1 MNHEY and CDR2 SVGAGI. CDR3 nucleotides: TGTGCCAGCAGTTACGCCGGGAGGGTCACCGGGGAGCTGTTTTTT. Its translation is CASSYAGRVTGELFF.

CDR3 sequence reads: CASSLPGIRMNTEAFF. The CDR3 DNA reads TGTGCCAGCAGTTTGCCAGGGATAAGAATGAACACTGAAGCTTTCTTT. This rearrangement joins TRBV28 to TRBJ1-1, with D perhaps TRBD1 (5 bases). V lost 3 bases, J lost 0 bases, and 14 bases lay in between. Germline CDR1 and CDR2: MDHEN and SYDVKM. CDR3 length: 16 amino acids.

The rearrangement joins TRBV2 to TRBJ1-1; D not certain. The CDR3 totals 14 residues. CDR1 and CDR2 from the germline V gene are SNHLY and FYNNEI. V gave up 3 bases and J gave up 4 bases, with 12 bases separating them. The CDR3 coding sequence is TGTGCCAGCAGTGACGTGGTTTCGAGCACTGAAGCTTTCTTT. Protein product: CASSDVVSSTEAFF.

The CDR3: CASSLPGQGAGEKLFF. CDR3 nucleotides: TGTGCCAGCAGCTTACCGGGACAGGGGGCGGGCGAAAAACTGTTTTTT. This rearrangement joins TRBV5-4 to TRBJ1-4, with 12 bases matching TRBD1. This CDR3 comprises 16 residues. The germline V gene has CDR1 SGHNT and CDR2 YYREEE (reference sequence). Trimming cost V 2 bases and J 8 bases; bases outside gene matches: 7.

The CDR3 region is CASSYGQAQANSPLHF. DNA of the CDR3: TGCGCCAGCAGTTACGGACAGGCTCAAGCAAATTCACCCCTCCACTTT. This chain uses TRBV5-1 with TRBJ1-6; TRBD1 matches at 7 bases. The CDR3 has 16 residues. The V gene's germline CDR1 is SGHRS and CDR2 YFSETQ. After removal of 5 bases from V and 7 bases from J, the junction contained 12 bases not matched to a gene.

This chain uses TRBV10-3 with TRBJ1-2; D gene unclear. Per the germline V gene, CDR1 is ENHRY and CDR2 is SYGVKD. The V end was cut by 3 bases, the J end by 5 bases, with 16 bases between. The CDR3 extends over 15 amino acids. The CDR3 bases are TGTGCCATCAGTGATCAGGTCGTCAATGTTTATGGCTACACCTTC. It encodes CAISDQVVNVYGYTF.

The V gene is TRBV19, the J gene TRBJ2-3; 9 nucleotides align to TRBD1. Germline lookup yields CDR1 LNHDA and CDR2 SQIVND (reference sequence). The ends lost 1 base at V and 11 bases at J; junction bases unmatched: 7. The CDR3 loop spans 14 amino acids. CDR3 DNA sequence: TGTGCCAGTAGTATAGGTCACAGGGGGCCAGGGCAGTATTTT. Residues: CASSIGHRGPGQYF.

The chain recombines TRBV6-5 with TRBJ1-6, with 7 bases that match TRBD1. V shed 0 bases and J 6 bases; nucleotides not matched to a gene: 2. The CDR3 has 15 amino acids. In germline, CDR1 is MNHEY, CDR2 SVGAGI. CDR3 coding DNA: TGTGCCAGCAGTTACTCTAGACAGGGTAATTCACCCCTCCACTTT. It specifies CASSYSRQGNSPLHF.

The chain has TRBV13 and TRBJ2-3; 7 nucleotides match TRBD2. There are 15 residues in the CDR3. Germline trimming cut 1 base from V and 4 bases from J; bases unmatched to any gene: 5. The germline V gene encodes CDR1 PRHDT and CDR2 FYEKMQ (reference sequence). CDR3 loop: CASSLDRGVADTQYF. CDR3 nucleotides: TGTGCCAGCAGCTTAGACCGGGGGGTTGCAGATACGCAGTATTTT.

The chain has TRBV29-1 and TRBJ1-1; unclear D gene. Germline lookup yields CDR1 SQVTM and CDR2 ANQGSEA. V was shortened by 2 bases and J by 7 bases, with 8 bases between the two germline ends. CDR3 length equals 11 residues. CDR3 sequence (DNA): TGCAGCGTTGAAAGCAGCGTTGAAGCTTTCTTT. Translation: CSVESSVEAFF.

V is TRBV6-2 or TRBV6-3 and J is TRBJ2-1, with TRBD2 matching over 14 bases. Germline V lookup: CDR1 MNHEY, CDR2 SVGEGT. The CDR3 extends over 20 amino acids. V shed 3 bases, J shed 6 bases, and the junction held 16 bases outside the gene matches. The chain's CDR3 is CASSYRPPGLAGAGSNEQFF. The CDR3 coding sequence is TGTGCCAGCAGTTATCGTCCTCCGGGACTAGCGGGAGCGGGCTCCAATGAGCAGTTCTTC.

The gene calls are TRBV20-1 and TRBJ2-3, with a tentative D call TRBD2 (6 bases). There are 11 residues in the CDR3. Trimming cost V 6 bases and J 3 bases, with 7 bases left between them. In germline, CDR1 is DFQATT, CDR2 SNEGSKA (reference sequence). The chain's CDR3 is CSARGTDTQYF. The CDR3 DNA sequence: TGCAGTGCCCGGGGGACAGATACGCAGTATTTT.

V usage is TRBV5-1 and J usage is TRBJ1-6, with a possible D match to TRBD1 (6 bases). Looked up from germline, CDR1 is SGHRS and CDR2 is YFSETQ. The CDR3 runs 16 residues. The V end was cut by 4 bases, the J end by 3 bases, with 14 bases between. In nucleotides, the CDR3 is TGCGCCAGCAGCCTCGGAGGACAGCTCTATAATTCACCCCTCCACTTT. This codes for CASSLGGQLYNSPLHF.

This rearrangement joins TRBV18 to TRBJ1-6, with TRBD1 identical over 7 bases. CDR1 is KGHSH and CDR2 is LQKENI in the germline V gene. The length of the CDR3 is 16 residues. The V gene end was trimmed by 3 bases and the J gene end by 6 bases; junction bases not matched to a gene: 8. The CDR3 region is CASSPSTGNSNSPLHF. CDR3 nucleotides: TGTGCCAGCTCACCCTCGACAGGGAACTCTAATTCACCCCTCCACTTT. Filled out from reference TRBV18 and TRBJ1-6, the complete variable domain reads NAGVMQNPRHLVRRRGQEARLRCSPMKGHSHVYWYRQLPEEGLKFMVYLQKENIIDESGMPKERFSAEFPKEGPSILRIQQVVRGDSAAYFCASSPSTGNSNSPLHFGNGTRLTVT.

V is TRBV14 and J is TRBJ2-3; 9 nucleotides align to TRBD1. CDR3 length: 21 amino acids. The junction had 19 bases not matched to a gene; V was cut back by 3 bases and J by 0 bases. Germline V lookup: CDR1 SGHDN, CDR2 FVKESK. The CDR3 sequence is CASSQDTTGTGKNASTDTQYF. In DNA form, the CDR3 reads TGTGCCAGCAGCCAGGACACAACCGGGACAGGGAAGAATGCTAGCACAGATACGCAGTATTTT.

V and J are TRBV5-4 and TRBJ1-6, with TRBD1 identical over 7 bases. This CDR3 has 15 amino acids. J lost 8 bases, V lost 4 bases, and 9 bases had no gene match. The germline V gene has CDR1 SGHNT and CDR2 YYREEE (reference sequence). The CDR3 spells CASSLEDRVDSPLHF. DNA of the CDR3: TGTGCCAGCAGCCTGGAAGACAGGGTCGATTCACCCCTCCACTTT.

The rearrangement joins TRBV5-1 to TRBJ1-1, with no clear D. The CDR3 contains 14 residues. Germline CDR1 reads SGHRS; CDR2 reads YFSETQ. V gave up 3 bases and J gave up 1 base, with 10 bases separating them. The CDR3 sequence: CASSYLTGNTEAFF. The CDR3 DNA sequence: TGCGCCAGCAGCTACCTGACGGGGAACACTGAAGCTTTCTTT.

The V and J genes are TRBV9 and TRBJ1-3; no clear D gene. Germline V gives CDR1 SGDLS, CDR2 YYNGEE. The CDR3 consists of 15 residues. V lost 4 bases and J lost 0, with 11 bases in between. CDR3 in DNA: TGTGCCAGCAGCTTTTCCCTAGACTCTGGAAACACCATATATTTT. The encoded protein is CASSFSLDSGNTIYF.

This sequence joins TRBV5-6 and TRBJ1-4; 7 bases map to TRBD1. CDR1 and CDR2 from the germline V gene are SGHDT and YYEEEE. The CDR3 has 16 residues. Trimming cost V 5 bases and J 2 bases; bases outside gene matches: 9. The CDR3 is CASSPGQFATNEKLFF. For the CDR3, the DNA is TGTGCCAGCAGTCCGGGACAGTTCGCGACTAATGAAAAACTGTTTTTT.

The chain links TRBV4-3 to TRBJ2-5; the match to TRBD1 covers 7 bases. This CDR3 comprises 15 residues. J was trimmed by 0 bases and V by 3 bases; bases with no gene match: 4. CDR1 and CDR2 (germline): LGHNA, YSLEER. The CDR3 spells CASSQIGTDQETQYF. The CDR3 region has the DNA TGCGCCAGCAGCCAGATTGGGACAGACCAAGAGACCCAGTACTTC.

CDR3 region: CASSIYGGVTDTQYF. The DNA of the CDR3 is TGTGCCAGTAGTATATATGGGGGGGTCACAGATACGCAGTATTTT. The chain links TRBV19 to TRBJ2-3, with 7 bases that match TRBD2. This CDR3 is 15 amino acids long. V was pared by 2 bases and J by 2 bases, with 4 bases of the junction left unmatched. Germline loops: CDR1 LNHDA, CDR2 SQIVND (reference sequence).

The chain recombines TRBV4-3 with TRBJ1-2, with 8 bases that match TRBD1. CDR3 length: 15 residues. Germline V gives CDR1 LGHNA, CDR2 YSLEER. Germline trimming cut 4 bases from V and 3 bases from J; bases unmatched to any gene: 7. Written as DNA, the CDR3 is TGCGCCAGCAGCCGGTCTGCAGGGGGCGACTATGGCTACACCTTC. Amino acid sequence: CASSRSAGGDYGYTF.

This chain connects TRBV10-3 to TRBJ1-2; TRBD1 is a possible D gene (5 bases). The CDR3 length is 14 residues. Germline lookup yields CDR1 ENHRY and CDR2 SYGVKD. Trimming took off 10 bases at V and 3 bases at J, with 18 bases between the two ends. Here the CDR3 DNA reads TGTGCCACCGGGGGGGACCAGGCGGACTATGGCTACACCTTC. Translating it yields CATGGDQADYGYTF.